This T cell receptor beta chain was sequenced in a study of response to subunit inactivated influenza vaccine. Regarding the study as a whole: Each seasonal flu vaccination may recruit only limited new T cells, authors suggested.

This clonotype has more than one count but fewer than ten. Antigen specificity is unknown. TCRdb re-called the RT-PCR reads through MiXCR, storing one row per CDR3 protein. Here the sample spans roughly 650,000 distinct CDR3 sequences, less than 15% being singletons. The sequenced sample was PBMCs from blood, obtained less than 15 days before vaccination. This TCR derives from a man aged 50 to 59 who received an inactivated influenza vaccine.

CDR3: CASSLTPQETQYF. In nucleotides, the CDR3 is TGCGCCAGCAGCTTGACACCCCAAGAGACCCAGTACTTC. This chain links TRBV5-1 with TRBJ2-5; D is ambiguous. Trimming took off 1 base at V and 1 base at J, with 5 bases between the two ends. Germline V CDR1 and CDR2: SGHRS, YFSETQ. The CDR3 has 13 residues.